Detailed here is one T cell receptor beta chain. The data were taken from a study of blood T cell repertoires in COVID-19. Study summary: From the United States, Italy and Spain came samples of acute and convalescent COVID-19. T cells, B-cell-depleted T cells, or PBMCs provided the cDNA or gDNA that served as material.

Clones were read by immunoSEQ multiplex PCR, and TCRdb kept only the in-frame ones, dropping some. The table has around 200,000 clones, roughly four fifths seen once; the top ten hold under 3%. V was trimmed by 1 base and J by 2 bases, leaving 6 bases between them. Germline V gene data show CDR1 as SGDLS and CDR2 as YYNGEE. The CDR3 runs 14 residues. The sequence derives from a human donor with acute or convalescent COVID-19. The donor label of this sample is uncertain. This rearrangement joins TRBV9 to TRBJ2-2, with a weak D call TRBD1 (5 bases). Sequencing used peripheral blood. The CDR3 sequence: CASSVRGNTGELFF. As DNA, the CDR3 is TGTGCCAGCAGCGTAAGGGGAAACACCGGGGAGCTGTTTTTT.